This TCR beta chain is drawn from a study of control samples from healthy donors and cancer patients. Repertoires were generated with immunoSEQ multiplex PCR, while TCRdb's copy carries only in-frame clones and drops some. The sample yields about 150,000 clones, around 94% seen once. V was trimmed by 3 bases and J by 7 bases, leaving 13 bases between them. Germline CDR1 is GTSNPN and CDR2 is SVGIG (reference sequence). This CDR3 contains 14 residues. The chain uses TRBV30 and TRBJ1-6; D perhaps matches TRBD1 (6 bases). This receptor was taken from a man aged 55-75 years with colorectal cancer. Sequencing was carried out using PBMCs. CDR3 residues: CAWSLGQGNSPLHF. The CDR3 DNA is TGTGCCTGGAGCTTGGGGCAGGGGAATTCACCCCTCCACTTT.